Below, 10 T cell receptor beta chains from the same sample are listed, as sequenced in a study of blood T cells in healthy people across ages. Sample-barcoded 5' priming and a J-beta primer mix drove a second PCR of 7 to 11 cycles. TCRdb re-called the 5' RACE reads through MiXCR, storing one row per CDR3 protein. The sample shows about 590,000 distinct CDR3 sequences, about 30% of them seen only once. The source material was blood. These receptors came from a woman over 75 in good health.

The V call is TRBV5-1, the J call TRBJ1-2; 11 bases are a match to TRBD1. V dropped 3 bases and J dropped 7; count of bases not matched to a gene: 5. In germline, CDR1 is SGHRS, CDR2 YFSETQ. The CDR3 is made up of 14 amino acids. CDR3 protein: CASSSTGTGGGYTF. The CDR3 bases are TGCGCCAGCAGCTCGACAGGGACAGGGGGTGGCTACACCTTC.

This clonotype was picked up many times. The chain employs TRBV7-2 and TRBJ2-3; no reliable D call. Germline V gene lookup returns CDR1 SGHTA and CDR2 FQGNSA. This CDR3 has 13 amino acids. Trimming pared 3 bases from V and 6 bases from J, leaving 10 bases between. The CDR3 DNA reads TGTGCCAGCAGCTTCCGGTCCGGGGATACGCAGTATTTT. Translating gives CASSFRSGDTQYF.

At least ten counts were recorded for this clonotype. V gene TRBV11-1 combines with J gene TRBJ2-1; possibly TRBD1 for D (5 bases). Germline lookup yields CDR1 SGHAT and CDR2 FQDESV (reference sequence). CDR3 size: 16 residues. V dropped 1 base and J dropped 3 bases, with 13 bases sitting between them. The CDR3 nucleotides read TGTGCCAGCAGCTTAGGGGCAGGGAATCACTACAATGAGCAGTTCTTC. It codes for CASSLGAGNHYNEQFF.

The CDR3 sequence is CASSLQTGGAGNEQFF. CDR3 sequence (DNA): TGTGCCAGCAGTTTGCAGACAGGGGGCGCAGGGAATGAGCAGTTCTTC. The rearrangement joins TRBV27 to TRBJ2-1; TRBD1 matches at 10 bases. The J segment lost 7 bases and the V segment lost 3 bases, leaving 9 bases of the junction unmatched. This CDR3 is 16 amino acids long. Germline loops: CDR1 MNHEY, CDR2 SMNVEV (reference sequence).

The sample holds a few counts of this clonotype. Being one base from a much bigger clone, this may be a read error. CDR3 amino acids: CASSSREGNTEAFF. The DNA of the CDR3 is TGTGCCAGCAGTTCCCGGGAGGGCAACACTGAAGCTTTCTTT. This chain joins TRBV12-3 or TRBV12-4 and TRBJ1-1, with D unresolved. The CDR3 has 14 amino acids. V gave up 4 bases and J gave up 2 bases, with 11 bases separating them.

The table lists this clonotype with many counts. The chain links TRBV7-6 to TRBJ1-5; 9 bases line up with TRBD1. The germline CDR1 and CDR2 sequences are SGHVS and FNYEAQ. CDR3 length equals 15 residues. Trimming at V came to 5 bases and at J to 3 bases, leaving 5 bases not matched to a gene. The DNA for the CDR3 is TGTGCCAGCAGCCCAGGGACAGGGATCAATCAGCCCCAGCATTTT. This translates into CASSPGTGINQPQHF.

The V and J genes are TRBV7-9 and TRBJ2-1; D may be TRBD1 or TRBD2 (6 bases each). Trimming removed 4 bases at V and 1 base at J, with 17 bases between. This CDR3 region has 17 residues. Per the germline V gene, CDR1 is SEHNR and CDR2 is FQNEAQ (reference sequence). The CDR3 coding sequence is TGTGCCAGCAGCTCTACCCGGGGGACATCATCCTACAATGAGCAGTTCTTC. Protein: CASSSTRGTSSYNEQFF. Looking up the rest from reference TRBV7-9 and TRBJ2-1 gives the full variable domain: DTGVSQNPRHKITKRGQNVTFRCDPISEHNRLYWYRQTLGQGPEFLTYFQNEAQLEKSRLLSDRFSAERPKGSFSTLEIQRTEQGDSAMYLCASSSTRGTSSYNEQFFGPGTRLTVL.

The chain uses TRBV6-1 and TRBJ1-5; TRBD1 might be the D (5 bases). The CDR3 covers 15 residues. CDR1 MNHNS and CDR2 SASEGT come from the germline V gene. V was pared by 6 bases and J by 0 bases, with 12 bases between. CDR3 protein: CASRKTVDSNQPQHF. The CDR3 DNA reads as TGTGCCAGCAGGAAGACAGTAGATAGCAATCAGCCCCAGCATTTT.

This clonotype was counted a few times. It may be a read error: a sequence one base away is much more abundant. The genes are TRBV5-4 and TRBJ2-7, with D unresolved. With 1 base removed from V and 7 bases from J, the gap between germline ends came to 9 bases. This CDR3 spans 12 amino acids. The germline gives CDR1 SGHNT, CDR2 YYREEE (reference sequence). The DNA of the CDR3 is TGTGCCAGCAGCTTGTGGGATACTGAGCAGTACTTC. It is translated as CASSLWDTEQYF.

There are many counts of this clonotype. The chain couples TRBV7-9 to TRBJ1-2, with D uncertain. The CDR3 runs to 12 residues. CDR1 and CDR2 (germline): SEHNR, FQNEAQ (reference sequence). With 1 base removed from V and 8 bases from J, the gap between germline ends came to 8 bases. CDR3 nucleotide sequence: TGTGCCAGCAGCTTAGGACCTGGGGGCTACACCTTC. This encodes CASSLGPGGYTF.